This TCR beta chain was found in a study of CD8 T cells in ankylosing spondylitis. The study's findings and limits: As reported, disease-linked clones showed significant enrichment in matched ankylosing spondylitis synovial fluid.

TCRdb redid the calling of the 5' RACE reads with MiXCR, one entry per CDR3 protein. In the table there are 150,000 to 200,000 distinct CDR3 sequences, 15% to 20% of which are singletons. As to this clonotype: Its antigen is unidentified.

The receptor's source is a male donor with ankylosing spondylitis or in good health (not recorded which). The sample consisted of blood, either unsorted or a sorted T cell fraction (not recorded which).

The CDR3 nucleotides read TGCAGTGCTAGGCTAGGGACTAGCGGATCCACAGATACGCAGTATTTT. It encodes CSARLGTSGSTDTQYF. The chain combines TRBV20-1 with TRBJ2-3; TRBD2 matches 11 bases. CDR3 size: 16 residues. Germline assignment: CDR1 DFQATT and CDR2 SNEGSKA (reference sequence). V dropped 3 bases and J dropped 2; count of bases not matched to a gene: 7.